The 10 T cell receptor beta chains given below trace back to one sample, sequenced in a study of shared clonotypes between healthy human individuals. Clones were sequenced by immunoSEQ multiplex PCR, and TCRdb holds only the in-frame ones, with some missing. The sample records a few million clones, 93% being singletons. The sequenced sample consisted of naive CD4+ T cells from PBMCs. The subset denotes: CD45RA+ positively selected. These receptors came from a man younger than 35 in good health. Some clones in this sample may be carry-over from other donors' samples.

Details on this clone: Other DNA sequences in the sample encode the same CDR3. This chain joins TRBV20-1 and TRBJ2-5; D is ambiguous. This CDR3 comprises 10 residues. Germline assignment: CDR1 DFQATT and CDR2 SNEGSKA (reference sequence). Trimming left V 6 bases short and J 4 bases short, with 6 bases between. In nucleotides, the CDR3 is TGCAGTGCCCGATTAGAGACCCAGTACTTC. The encoded protein is CSARLETQYF.

The gene calls are TRBV6-1 and TRBJ1-5; D is uncertain. This CDR3 contains 15 residues. Germline V CDR1 and CDR2: MNHNS, SASEGT. The germline V and J ends were trimmed by 6 bases and 3 bases, with 15 bases remaining between them. The CDR3 bases are TGTGCCAGCAGGGCACCACGGGGAGACAATCAGCCCCAGCATTTT. It specifies CASRAPRGDNQPQHF.

The sample holds one count of this clone. The rearrangement links TRBV6-4 to TRBJ2-7; D unresolved. Trimming removed 6 bases from V and 3 bases from J, with 9 bases in between. The germline CDR1 and CDR2 sequences are MRHNA and SNTAGT. The CDR3 is made up of 12 amino acids. The DNA of the CDR3 is TGTGCCAGCAGCGCCCCTTTCTACGAGCAGTACTTC. Encoded protein: CASSAPFYEQYF.

The rearrangement joins TRBV5-1 to TRBJ2-2; D is perhaps TRBD1 or TRBD2 (5 bases each). V lost 8 bases, J lost 4 bases, and 18 bases lay in between. Germline V gene lookup returns CDR1 SGHRS and CDR2 YFSETQ. This CDR3 is 15 amino acids long. CDR3 in amino acids: CASSLPRDRTGELFF. The CDR3 DNA follows: TGCGCCAGTTCGCTACCCCGGGACCGCACCGGGGAGCTGTTTTTT.

The rearrangement uses TRBV2 and TRBJ1-1, with D tentatively TRBD1 (5 bases). Germline values: CDR1 SNHLY, CDR2 FYNNEI. This CDR3 contains 13 residues. Between the trimmed V and J ends, which lost 6 bases and 1 base, there was a span of 9 bases. CDR3 amino acids: CASRQEANTEAFF. The CDR3 DNA reads as TGTGCCAGCAGACAGGAAGCGAACACTGAAGCTTTCTTT.

The CDR3 nucleotides are TGTGCCATCAGTGAGTGGCGGGAGGGGGATACGCAGTATTTT. Protein product: CAISEWREGDTQYF. The chain joins TRBV10-3 to TRBJ2-3; TRBD2 matches 9 bases. Trimming removed 1 base from V and 6 bases from J; junction bases left unmatched: 2. CDR1 and CDR2 from the germline V gene are ENHRY and SYGVKD. This CDR3 has 14 amino acids.

The chain links TRBV28 to TRBJ1-4, with unresolved D. Trimming left V 4 bases short and J 7 bases short, with 1 base between. This CDR3 has 10 amino acids. Looked up from germline, CDR1 is MDHEN and CDR2 is SYDVKM. The CDR3 DNA sequence: TGTGCCAGCAGTTCTGAAAAACTGTTTTTT. Translated: CASSSEKLFF.

This clone has only a few counts. Other nucleotide sequences from this sample produce the same CDR3. This chain connects TRBV19 to TRBJ2-5, with D hard to call. Trimming shortened V by 3 bases and J by 5 bases, and 4 bases separated the two germline ends. The CDR3 length is 11 residues. The germline V gene encodes CDR1 LNHDA and CDR2 SQIVND (reference sequence). CDR3 coding DNA: TGTGCCAGTAGTATGGGTGAGACCCAGTACTTC. This encodes CASSMGETQYF.

This chain uses TRBV9 with TRBJ2-7; D unresolved. Trimming stripped 0 bases from V and 2 bases from J, with 15 bases between. Germline values: CDR1 SGDLS, CDR2 YYNGEE. The CDR3 covers 16 residues. CDR3 nucleotide sequence: TGTGCCAGCAGCGTAGAAAGAGCTCAAACCCCCTACGAGCAGTACTTC. Its translation: CASSVERAQTPYEQYF.

The J gene is TRBJ1-2, the V gene TRBV27, with 10 bases identical to TRBD1. The V segment lost 4 bases and the J segment 7 bases; nucleotides outside the gene matches: 6. The CDR3 covers 14 residues. Germline V gene lookup returns CDR1 MNHEY and CDR2 SMNVEV (reference sequence). The CDR3 DNA sequence: TGTGCCAGCAGTTCGCGGGACAGGGGTAGTGGCTACACCTTC. It is translated as CASSSRDRGSGYTF.